The 10 T cell receptor beta chains below come from one sample, sequenced in a study of OX40 agonist ivuxolimab in advanced cancers. Clones were sequenced by immunoSEQ multiplex PCR, and TCRdb holds only the in-frame ones, with some missing. The sample gives about 40,000 clones, 65% to 90% of which show up once; 20% to 25% is in the top ten. Specimen: CD4+ or CD8+ T cells sorted from blood, collected in a trial of the OX40 agonist ivuxolimab. The source of these receptors is an adult with an advanced solid tumor such as melanoma, head and neck, liver or kidney cancer.

The rearrangement uses TRBV28 and TRBJ1-5, with D possibly being TRBD1 (5 bases). Germline V lookup: CDR1 MDHEN, CDR2 SYDVKM. Trimming took off 3 bases at V and 1 base at J, with 10 bases between the two ends. The CDR3 has 15 amino acids. CDR3 region: CASSLIRASNQPQHF. The CDR3 DNA follows: TGTGCCAGCAGTTTGATCAGGGCAAGCAATCAGCCCCAGCATTTT.

The chain recombines TRBV15 with TRBJ2-1, with 8 positions matching TRBD1. Germline trimming cut 10 bases from V and 4 bases from J; bases unmatched to any gene: 6. CDR1 and CDR2 (germline): LNHNV, YYDKDF (reference sequence). The CDR3 extends over 13 amino acids. The CDR3 coding sequence is TGTGCCATTCGGACAGGGATTTACAATGAGCAGTTCTTC. It codes for CAIRTGIYNEQFF. The complete variable domain, with remaining parts taken from reference TRBV15 and TRBJ2-1, reads DAMVIQNPRYQVTQFGKPVTLSCSQTLNHNVMYWYQQKSSQAPKLLFHYYDKDFNNEADTPDNFQSRRPNTSFCFLDIRSPGLGDTAMYLCAIRTGIYNEQFFGPGTRLTVL.

This chain links TRBV4-1 with TRBJ1-6; no definite D call. Between the trimmed V and J ends, which lost 4 bases and 9 bases, there was a span of 10 bases. In germline, CDR1 is MGHRA, CDR2 YSYEKL. This CDR3 spans 13 amino acids. In DNA form, the CDR3 reads TGCGCCAGCAGCCTCGGAAGCGTTTCACCCCTCCACTTT. Protein product: CASSLGSVSPLHF.

This rearrangement joins TRBV30 to TRBJ1-1; D gene ambiguous. This CDR3 contains 12 residues. Germline CDR1 reads GTSNPN; CDR2 reads SVGIG (reference sequence). V shed 0 bases and J shed 6 bases, with 8 bases lying between them. The CDR3 spells CAWSVYGAEAFF. In nucleotides, the CDR3 is TGTGCCTGGAGTGTATACGGGGCTGAAGCTTTCTTT.

A few counts support this clone. The rearrangement joins TRBV7-9 to TRBJ1-1, with 9 bases lining up with TRBD1. V trimming: 2 bases; J trimming: 1 base; junction bases outside the gene matches: 11. Per germline, CDR1 SEHNR and CDR2 FQNEAQ (reference sequence). CDR3 length: 18 residues. CDR3 amino acids: CASSLPDRETGGNTEAFF. DNA for the CDR3: TGTGCCAGCAGCTTACCCGATCGAGAGACAGGGGGGAACACTGAAGCTTTCTTT. Using reference TRBV7-9 and TRBJ1-1 for the parts outside the CDR3, the full variable domain is DTGVSQNPRHKITKRGQNVTFRCDPISEHNRLYWYRQTLGQGPEFLTYFQNEAQLEKSRLLSDRFSAERPKGSFSTLEIQRTEQGDSAMYLCASSLPDRETGGNTEAFFGQGTRLTVV.

The J gene is TRBJ2-4, the V gene TRBV5-1; 7 bases map to TRBD2. V lost 7 bases and J lost 0; bases outside the gene matches: 7. Per the germline V gene, CDR1 is SGHRS and CDR2 is YFSETQ. The CDR3 spans 15 residues. The CDR3 region is CASRLAGVAKNIQYF. The CDR3 DNA is TGCGCCAGCCGATTAGCGGGCGTAGCCAAAAACATTCAGTACTTC.

In regard to this clone: The same CDR3 is also encoded by other DNA sequences in this sample. The chain is built from TRBV5-4 and TRBJ1-1; TRBD1 is a possible D gene (6 bases). The CDR3 loop spans 13 amino acids. Germline V gene lookup returns CDR1 SGHNT and CDR2 YYREEE (reference sequence). Trimming stripped 4 bases from V and 5 bases from J, with 12 bases between. CDR3 sequence: CASSLIGGTEAFF. CDR3 sequence (DNA): TGTGCCAGCAGCCTGATAGGGGGGACTGAAGCTTTCTTT.

The chain recombines TRBV5-1 with TRBJ2-3; tentatively, D is TRBD1 (6 bases). Germline CDR1 SGHRS, CDR2 YFSETQ. CDR3 length: 16 amino acids. The V end lost 3 bases, the J end lost 4 bases, and 18 bases lay between the germline ends. The CDR3 sequence: CASSSQQGSLADTQYF. CDR3 DNA: TGCGCCAGCAGCTCCCAACAGGGTTCGTTGGCAGATACGCAGTATTTT.

The genes are TRBV5-4 and TRBJ2-3; perhaps D is TRBD1 or TRBD2 (5 bases each). The CDR3 consists of 16 residues. V gave up 3 bases and J gave up 1 base, with 15 bases separating them. Germline V gene lookup returns CDR1 SGHNT and CDR2 YYREEE (reference sequence). CDR3 sequence: CASSYGALRGTDTQYF. In DNA form, the CDR3 reads TGTGCCAGCAGCTACGGGGCCTTGAGGGGCACAGATACGCAGTATTTT.

This clone showed up just a few times. The CDR3 nucleotides are TGTGCCAGTAGTACTTGGGGGCAAGAGACCCAGTACTTC. Amino acid sequence: CASSTWGQETQYF. The chain couples TRBV19 to TRBJ2-5, with D possibly being TRBD1 or TRBD2 (5 bases each). The CDR3 is made up of 13 amino acids. Per the germline V gene, CDR1 is LNHDA and CDR2 is SQIVND (reference sequence). Trimming took off 4 bases at V and 2 bases at J, with 8 bases between the two ends.